This record looks at one TCR beta chain sequence and its context. This sample was included in a study of blood T cells in healthy people across ages. For the study at large: The template switching approach captured approximately one barcoded beta molecule for every two T cells.

Samples each yielded at least 5.5 micrograms of total RNA. The CDR3 runs to 14 residues. Trimming stripped 0 bases from V and 2 bases from J, with 8 bases between. Germline V lookup: CDR1 SGDLS, CDR2 YYNGEE. With a J-beta primer mix and a sample-barcoded 5' primer, a second PCR ran roughly 6 to 11 cycles. From the 5' RACE reads, TCRdb called clonotypes with MiXCR, one entry per CDR3 protein. The table has around 1,000,000 distinct CDR3 sequences, roughly two fifths seen once; the top ten hold about an eighth. The sequenced sample consisted of blood. The TCR originated in a man aged 18 to 35 in good health. V gene TRBV9 combines with J gene TRBJ2-5; D unclear. This CDR3 reads CASSVGYSQETQYF. The CDR3 nucleotides read TGTGCCAGCAGCGTAGGTTACAGTCAAGAGACCCAGTACTTC.